A single sample gave rise to the 16 T cell receptor beta chains below, sequenced in a study of neurological immune-mediated disorders (dated by TCRdb to about 2019). The sample's time point label, decoded: longitudinal time-point 1 (baseline). Libraries were built with 5' RACE. The sample was run on an Illumina HiSeq 2500. TCRdb ran its own pipeline on the public reads, namely fastp trimming at Q25 and MiXCR clone calling, and kept in-frame beta chains. Each entry is one CDR3 protein sequence, shown with its most common DNA and genes. Across this sample there are fewer than 90,000 distinct CDR3 sequences, with roughly 10% seen only once. Roughly 9% of the sample rests with the top ten. Specimen: PBMCs. These receptors came from a man younger than 45 in good health.

This clonotype has at least ten counts. The V and J genes are TRBV5-1 and TRBJ2-3; TRBD2 agrees at 10 bases. The CDR3 length is 15 residues. Germline V gives CDR1 SGHRS, CDR2 YFSETQ. Trimming at V came to 4 bases and at J to 5 bases, leaving 7 bases not matched to a gene. CDR3 DNA: TGCGCCAGCAGCCAGAGCGGGAGGGCCCAAGATACGCAGTATTTT. Translated: CASSQSGRAQDTQYF. Full variable domain (remainder filled in from reference TRBV5-1 and TRBJ2-3): KAGVTQTPRYLIKTRGQQVTLSCSPISGHRSVSWYQQTPGQGLQFLFEYFSETQRNKGNFPGRFSGRQFSNSRSEMNVSTLELGDSALYLCASSQSGRAQDTQYFGPGTRLTVL.

There are many counts of this clonotype. The gene calls are TRBV11-2 and TRBJ2-6; 7 nucleotides align to TRBD2. This CDR3 is built from 19 residues. Per the germline V gene, CDR1 is SGHAT and CDR2 is FQNNGV. Unmatched junction bases numbered 10, after V lost 1 base and J lost 1 base. The CDR3 loop is CASSLVGGDFSSGANVLTF. In DNA, the CDR3 is TGTGCCAGCAGCTTAGTGGGAGGGGACTTCTCGTCTGGGGCCAACGTCCTGACTTTC.

This clonotype was detected ten times or more. CDR3 coding DNA: TGCAGCGTTGCAACAGCCCCCGCACCTGAGCAGTACTTC. It translates to CSVATAPAPEQYF. The rearrangement links TRBV29-1 to TRBJ2-7; no firm D call. This CDR3 is 13 amino acids long. Germline V gene sequence: CDR1 SQVTM, CDR2 ANQGSEA. V lost 4 bases, J lost 7 bases, and 17 bases lay in between.

The CDR3 region has the DNA TGTGCCAGCAGCTCCAGGACAGGCCCCGAAAAACTGTTTTTT. Its protein product is CASSSRTGPEKLFF. The chain recombines TRBV7-2 with TRBJ1-4; TRBD1 matches 7 bases. The CDR3 is 14 residues long. The germline gives CDR1 SGHTA, CDR2 FQGNSA. The trim removed 4 bases at V and 8 bases at J, leaving 7 bases unmatched. The full variable domain, rest sourced from reference TRBV7-2 and TRBJ1-4, is GAGVSQSPSNKVTEKGKDVELRCDPISGHTALYWYRQSLGQGLEFLIYFQGNSAPDKSGLPSDRFSAERTGGSVSTLTIQRTQQEDSAVYLCASSSRTGPEKLFFGSGTQLSVL.

The sample holds many counts of this clonotype. The chain carries TRBV27 and TRBJ2-2; 7 bases line up with TRBD2. V shed 5 bases and J 7 bases; nucleotides not matched to a gene: 16. Per germline, CDR1 MNHEY and CDR2 SMNVEV (reference sequence). This CDR3 is built from 17 residues. CDR3 protein: CASSLSPGGGARGELFF. The CDR3, as DNA: TGTGCCAGCAGTCTAAGCCCGGGGGGAGGGGCGCGCGGGGAGCTGTTTTTT.

This clonotype was observed at least ten times. The rearrangement uses TRBV5-1 and TRBJ2-7; D tentatively reads TRBD1 or TRBD2 (6 bases each). Trimming shortened V by 4 bases and J by 0 bases, and 17 bases separated the two germline ends. The CDR3 contains 16 residues. The germline gives CDR1 SGHRS, CDR2 YFSETQ. For the CDR3, the DNA is TGCGCCAGCAGCCTCGAAGGGGGGTGGAGCTCCTACGAGCAGTACTTC. Protein product: CASSLEGGWSSYEQYF.

There are many counts of this clonotype. J is TRBJ2-2 and V is TRBV11-3; D might be TRBD1 or TRBD2, each matching 5 bases. Germline CDR1 is SGHNT and CDR2 is YENEEA. Trimming took off 5 bases at V and 4 bases at J, with 17 bases between the two ends. The CDR3 extends over 16 amino acids. The CDR3 region has the DNA TGTGCCAGCAGCGGACGTCCGGGGCACTCCACCGGGGAGCTGTTTTTT. This translates into CASSGRPGHSTGELFF.

The chain uses TRBV6-5 and TRBJ1-5; 12 bases map to TRBD1. CDR1 MNHEY and CDR2 SVGAGI come from the germline V gene. V trimming: 6 bases; J trimming: 3 bases; junction bases outside the gene matches: 6. The CDR3 has 16 residues. For the CDR3, the DNA is TGTGCCAGCAGCCGGGGACAGGGGGCATCCAATCAGCCCCAGCATTTT. This gives the protein CASSRGQGASNQPQHF.

The chain links TRBV7-3 to TRBJ1-1; D might be TRBD1 (6 bases). CDR1 and CDR2 from the germline V gene are SGHTA and FQGTGA. The length of the CDR3 is 15 residues. With 5 bases removed from V and 4 bases from J, the gap between germline ends came to 17 bases. The CDR3 loop is CASSANVQGGTEAFF. The CDR3 nucleotides are TGTGCCAGCAGCGCCAACGTACAGGGCGGCACTGAAGCTTTCTTT.

This clonotype was seen ten or more times. The chain combines TRBV20-1 with TRBJ2-3, with TRBD2 matching 10 bases. CDR3 length equals 15 residues. CDR1 is DFQATT, CDR2 SNEGSKA, per germline (reference sequence). The ends lost 6 bases at V and 1 base at J; junction bases unmatched: 7. CDR3 protein: CSAEEGTSGTDTQYF. CDR3 DNA sequence: TGCAGTGCCGAGGAAGGGACTAGCGGCACAGATACGCAGTATTTT.

This clonotype was seen many times. J is TRBJ2-5 and V is TRBV5-1, with D perhaps matching TRBD2 (5 bases). The CDR3 sequence is 13 residues long. Trimming removed 4 bases at V and 1 base at J, with 8 bases between. CDR1 SGHRS and CDR2 YFSETQ come from the germline V gene. The CDR3 here is CASSEAVQETQYF. CDR3 nucleotides: TGCGCCAGCAGCGAAGCGGTCCAAGAGACCCAGTACTTC.

This clonotype was observed many times. This rearrangement joins TRBV6-5 to TRBJ2-3, with D maybe TRBD2 (6 bases). The V gene's germline CDR1 is MNHEY and CDR2 SVGAGI. V was shortened by 4 bases and J by 2 bases, with 13 bases between the two germline ends. This CDR3 comprises 15 residues. CDR3 nucleotide sequence: TGTGCCAGCAGTTCCCCAGGCGGGGACACAGATACGCAGTATTTT. Protein product: CASSSPGGDTDTQYF.

At least ten counts were recorded for this clonotype. Written as DNA, the CDR3 is TGCAGCGTAGCAGGGGCAAGCGGGGATCAGCCCCAGCATTTT. Translation: CSVAGASGDQPQHF. The chain has TRBV29-1 and TRBJ1-5; tentatively, D is TRBD1 (6 bases). The germline gives CDR1 SQVTM, CDR2 ANQGSEA. This CDR3 comprises 14 residues. Trimming took off 6 bases at V and 5 bases at J, with 17 bases between the two ends.

This clonotype was recorded many times. V is TRBV29-1 and J is TRBJ2-3, with D possibly being TRBD2 (7 bases). CDR1 and CDR2 from the germline V gene are SQVTM and ANQGSEA. V was cut by 3 bases and J by 0 bases, with 13 bases left in between. The CDR3 extends over 15 amino acids. CDR3 amino acids: CSVDAGGGSTDTQYF. In nucleotides, the CDR3 is TGCAGCGTTGATGCGGGCGGGGGCAGCACAGATACGCAGTATTTT.

The V gene is TRBV4-1, the J gene TRBJ2-3, with 8 positions matching TRBD2. The V gene's germline CDR1 is MGHRA and CDR2 YSYEKL. The CDR3 is made up of 17 amino acids. The V gene end was trimmed by 4 bases and the J gene end by 0 bases; junction bases not matched to a gene: 9. The CDR3 DNA follows: TGCGCCAGCAGCCTAAGCGGGAGCCTATCTAGCACAGATACGCAGTATTTT. Amino acid sequence: CASSLSGSLSSTDTQYF.

This clonotype occurred many times. The rearrangement uses TRBV7-3 and TRBJ2-2; TRBD1 agrees at 8 bases. The germline CDR1 and CDR2 sequences are SGHTA and FQGTGA. CDR3 length equals 15 residues. V lost 6 bases and J lost 3; bases outside the gene matches: 6. This CDR3 is CASSQGQGDTGELFF. The CDR3, as DNA: TGTGCCAGCAGTCAAGGACAGGGTGACACCGGGGAGCTGTTTTTT.